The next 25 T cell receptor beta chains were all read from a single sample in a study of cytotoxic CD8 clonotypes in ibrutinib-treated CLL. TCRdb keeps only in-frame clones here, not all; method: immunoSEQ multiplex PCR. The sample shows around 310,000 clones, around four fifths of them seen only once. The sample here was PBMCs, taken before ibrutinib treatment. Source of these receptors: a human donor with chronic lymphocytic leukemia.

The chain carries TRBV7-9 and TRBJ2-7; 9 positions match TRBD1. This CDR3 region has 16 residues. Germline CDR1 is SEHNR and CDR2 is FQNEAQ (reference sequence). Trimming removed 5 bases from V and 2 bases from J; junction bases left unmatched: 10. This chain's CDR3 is CASSTSGTGLTYEQYF. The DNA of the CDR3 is TGTGCCAGCAGCACAAGCGGGACAGGGCTTACCTACGAGCAGTACTTC.

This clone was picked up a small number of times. The CDR3 bases are TGTGCCAGCAGCGTAGATGGAACTAACTATGGCTACACCTTC. This encodes CASSVDGTNYGYTF. The chain links TRBV9 to TRBJ1-2; D is unresolved. The germline V and J ends were trimmed by 0 bases and 0 bases, with 6 bases remaining between them. The V gene's germline CDR1 is SGDLS and CDR2 YYNGEE. The CDR3 runs 14 residues.

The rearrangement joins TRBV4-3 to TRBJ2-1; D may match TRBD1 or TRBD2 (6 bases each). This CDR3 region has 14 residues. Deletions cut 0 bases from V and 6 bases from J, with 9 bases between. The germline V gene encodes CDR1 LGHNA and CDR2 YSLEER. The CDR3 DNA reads TGCGCCAGCAGCCAAGAAGGGGGGCCCAATGAGCAGTTCTTC. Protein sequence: CASSQEGGPNEQFF.

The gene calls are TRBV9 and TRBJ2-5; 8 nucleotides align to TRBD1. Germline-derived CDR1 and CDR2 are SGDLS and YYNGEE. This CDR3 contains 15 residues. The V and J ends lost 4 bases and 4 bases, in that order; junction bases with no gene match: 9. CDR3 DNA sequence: TGTGCCAGCAGCACAAGAACGGACAGGGTAGAGACCCAGTACTTC. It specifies CASSTRTDRVETQYF.

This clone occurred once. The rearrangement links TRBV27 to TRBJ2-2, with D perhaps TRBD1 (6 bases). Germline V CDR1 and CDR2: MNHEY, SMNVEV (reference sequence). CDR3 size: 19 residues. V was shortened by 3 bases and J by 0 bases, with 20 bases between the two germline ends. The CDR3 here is CASSFHAKGQMPNTGELFF. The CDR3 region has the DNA TGTGCCAGCAGTTTCCACGCCAAAGGACAGATGCCGAACACCGGGGAGCTGTTTTTT.

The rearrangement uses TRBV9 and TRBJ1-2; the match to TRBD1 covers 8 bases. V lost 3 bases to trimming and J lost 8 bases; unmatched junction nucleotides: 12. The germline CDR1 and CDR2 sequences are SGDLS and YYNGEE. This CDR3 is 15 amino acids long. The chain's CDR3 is CASSDLGGTGSGYTF. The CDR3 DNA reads TGTGCCAGCAGCGACCTCGGGGGGACAGGCTCCGGCTACACCTTC.

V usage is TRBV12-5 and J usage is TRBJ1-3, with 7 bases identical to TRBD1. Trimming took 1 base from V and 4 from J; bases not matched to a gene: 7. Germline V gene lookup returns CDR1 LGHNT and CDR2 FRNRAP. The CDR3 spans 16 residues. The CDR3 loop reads CASGLGGQFRGNTIYF. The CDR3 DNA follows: TGTGCTAGTGGTTTGGGGGGACAGTTTCGCGGAAACACCATATATTTT.

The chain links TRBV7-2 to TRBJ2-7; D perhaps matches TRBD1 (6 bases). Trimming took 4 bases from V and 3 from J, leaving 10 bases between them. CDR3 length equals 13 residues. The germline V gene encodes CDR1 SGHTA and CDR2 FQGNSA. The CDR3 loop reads CASSWDNRYEQYF. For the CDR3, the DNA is TGTGCCAGCAGCTGGGACAATCGCTACGAGCAGTACTTC.

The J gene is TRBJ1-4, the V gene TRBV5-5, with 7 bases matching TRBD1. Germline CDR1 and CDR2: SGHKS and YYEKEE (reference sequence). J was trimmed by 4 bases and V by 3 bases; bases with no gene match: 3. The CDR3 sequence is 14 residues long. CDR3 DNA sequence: TGTGCCAGCAGCTGGGGACAGAATAATGAAAAACTGTTTTTT. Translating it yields CASSWGQNNEKLFF.

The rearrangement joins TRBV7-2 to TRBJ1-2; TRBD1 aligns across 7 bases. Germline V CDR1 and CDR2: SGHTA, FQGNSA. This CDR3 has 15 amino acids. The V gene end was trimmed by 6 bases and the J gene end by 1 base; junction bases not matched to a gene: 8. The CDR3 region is CASSQQGRYNYGYTF. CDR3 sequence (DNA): TGTGCCAGCAGTCAACAGGGGAGGTATAACTATGGCTACACCTTC.

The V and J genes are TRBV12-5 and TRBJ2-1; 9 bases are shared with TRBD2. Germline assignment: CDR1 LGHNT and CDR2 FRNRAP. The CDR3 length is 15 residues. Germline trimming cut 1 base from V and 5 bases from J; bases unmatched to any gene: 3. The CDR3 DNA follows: TGTGCTAGTGGTTTGGGACTAGCGGCTAACAATGAGCAGTTCTTC. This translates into CASGLGLAANNEQFF.

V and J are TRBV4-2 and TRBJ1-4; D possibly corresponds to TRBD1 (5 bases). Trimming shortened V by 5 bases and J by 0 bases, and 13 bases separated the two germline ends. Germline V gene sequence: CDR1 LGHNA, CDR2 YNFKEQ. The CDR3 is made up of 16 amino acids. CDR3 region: CASSMTDSATNEKLFF. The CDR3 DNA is TGTGCCAGCAGCATGACAGACAGTGCAACTAATGAAAAACTGTTTTTT.

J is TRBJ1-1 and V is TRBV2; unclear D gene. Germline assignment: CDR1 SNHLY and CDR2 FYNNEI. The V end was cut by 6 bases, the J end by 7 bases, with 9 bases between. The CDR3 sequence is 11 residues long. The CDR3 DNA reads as TGTGCCAGCAGCGTCAAGGTTGAAGCTTTCTTT. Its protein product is CASSVKVEAFF.

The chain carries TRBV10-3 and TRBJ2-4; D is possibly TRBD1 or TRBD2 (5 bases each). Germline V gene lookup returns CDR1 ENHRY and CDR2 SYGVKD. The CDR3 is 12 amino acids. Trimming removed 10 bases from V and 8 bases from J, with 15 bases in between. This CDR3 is CATGDLRDIQYF. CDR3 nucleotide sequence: TGTGCCACCGGGGACCTCAGGGACATTCAGTACTTC.

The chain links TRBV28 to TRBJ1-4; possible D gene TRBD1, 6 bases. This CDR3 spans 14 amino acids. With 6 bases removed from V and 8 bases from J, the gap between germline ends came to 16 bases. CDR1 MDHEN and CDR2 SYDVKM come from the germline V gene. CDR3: CASRPRGVREKLFF. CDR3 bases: TGTGCCAGCAGACCCAGGGGTGTTCGGGAAAAACTGTTTTTT.

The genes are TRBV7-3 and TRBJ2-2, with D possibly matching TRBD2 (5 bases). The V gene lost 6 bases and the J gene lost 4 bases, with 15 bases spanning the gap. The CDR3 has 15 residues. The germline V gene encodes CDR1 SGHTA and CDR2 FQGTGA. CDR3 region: CASRRNPGVTGELFF. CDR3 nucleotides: TGTGCCAGCAGAAGAAACCCCGGGGTCACCGGGGAGCTGTTTTTT. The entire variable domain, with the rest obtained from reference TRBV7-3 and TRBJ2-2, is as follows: GAGVSQTPSNKVTEKGKYVELRCDPISGHTALYWYRQSLGQGPEFLIYFQGTGAADDSGLPNDRFFAVRPEGSVSTLKIQRTERGDSAVYLCASRRNPGVTGELFFGEGSRLTVL.

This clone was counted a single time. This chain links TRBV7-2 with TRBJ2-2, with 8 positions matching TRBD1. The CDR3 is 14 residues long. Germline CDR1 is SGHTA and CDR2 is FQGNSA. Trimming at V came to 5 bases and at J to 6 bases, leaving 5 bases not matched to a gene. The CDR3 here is CASSAQTGAGELFF. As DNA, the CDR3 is TGTGCCAGCAGCGCCCAGACAGGGGCCGGGGAGCTGTTTTTT.

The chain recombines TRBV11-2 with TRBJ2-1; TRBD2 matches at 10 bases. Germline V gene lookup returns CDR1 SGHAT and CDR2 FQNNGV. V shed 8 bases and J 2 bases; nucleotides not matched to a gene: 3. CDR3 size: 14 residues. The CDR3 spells CASQSGRAYNEQFF. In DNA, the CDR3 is TGTGCCAGCCAGAGCGGGAGGGCCTACAATGAGCAGTTCTTC. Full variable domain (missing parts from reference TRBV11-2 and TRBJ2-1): EAGVAQSPRYKIIEKRQSVAFWCNPISGHATLYWYQQILGQGPKLLIQFQNNGVVDDSQLPKDRFSAERLKGVDSTLKIQPAKLEDSAVYLCASQSGRAYNEQFFGPGTRLTVL.

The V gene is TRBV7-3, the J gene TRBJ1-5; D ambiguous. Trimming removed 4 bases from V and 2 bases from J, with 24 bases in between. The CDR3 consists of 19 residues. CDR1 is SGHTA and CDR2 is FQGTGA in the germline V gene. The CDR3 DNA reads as TGTGCCAGCAGCTCTGACCCCGATTGGCCCCGTGGGGGCAATCAGCCCCAGCATTTT. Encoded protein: CASSSDPDWPRGGNQPQHF.

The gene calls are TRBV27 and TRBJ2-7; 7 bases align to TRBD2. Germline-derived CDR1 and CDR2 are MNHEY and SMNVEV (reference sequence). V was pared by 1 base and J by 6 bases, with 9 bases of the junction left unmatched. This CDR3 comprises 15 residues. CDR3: CASSLYGLGSREQYF. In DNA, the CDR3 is TGTGCCAGCAGTTTATACGGACTAGGTTCCCGCGAGCAGTACTTC.

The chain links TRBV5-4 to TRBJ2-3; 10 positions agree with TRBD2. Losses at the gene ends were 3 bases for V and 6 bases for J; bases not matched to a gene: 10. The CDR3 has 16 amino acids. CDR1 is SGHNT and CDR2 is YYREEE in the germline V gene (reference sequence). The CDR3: CASSSGLAEVEDTQYF. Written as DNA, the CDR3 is TGTGCCAGCAGCTCCGGACTAGCGGAGGTGGAGGATACGCAGTATTTT. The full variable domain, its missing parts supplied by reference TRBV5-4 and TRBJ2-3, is ETGVTQSPTHLIKTRGQQVTLRCSSQSGHNTVSWYQQALGQGPQFIFQYYREEENGRGNFPPRFSGLQFPNYSSELNVNALELDDSALYLCASSSGLAEVEDTQYFGPGTRLTVL.

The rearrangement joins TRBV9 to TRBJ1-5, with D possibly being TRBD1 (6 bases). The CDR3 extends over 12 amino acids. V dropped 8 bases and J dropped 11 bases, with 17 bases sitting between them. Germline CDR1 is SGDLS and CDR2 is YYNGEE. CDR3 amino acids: CASGGPEVAQHF. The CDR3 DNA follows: TGTGCCAGTGGGGGCCCCGAGGTGGCCCAGCATTTT.

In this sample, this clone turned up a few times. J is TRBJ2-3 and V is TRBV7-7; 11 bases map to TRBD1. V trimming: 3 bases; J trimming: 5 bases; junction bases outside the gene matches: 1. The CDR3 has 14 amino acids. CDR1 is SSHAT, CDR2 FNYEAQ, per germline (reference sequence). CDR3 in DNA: TGTGCCAGCAGCTTCGGGACAGGGGGAGATACGCAGTATTTT. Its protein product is CASSFGTGGDTQYF.

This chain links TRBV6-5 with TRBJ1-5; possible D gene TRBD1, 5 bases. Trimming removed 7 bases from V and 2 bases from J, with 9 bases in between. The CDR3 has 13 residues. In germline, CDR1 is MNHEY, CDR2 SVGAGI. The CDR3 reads CASTRGRNQPQHF. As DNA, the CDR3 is TGTGCCAGCACACGGGGACGCAATCAGCCCCAGCATTTT.

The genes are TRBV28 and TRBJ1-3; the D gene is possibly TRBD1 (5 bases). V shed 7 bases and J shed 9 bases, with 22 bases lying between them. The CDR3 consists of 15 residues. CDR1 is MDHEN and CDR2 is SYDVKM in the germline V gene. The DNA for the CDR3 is TGTGCCAGCATCCTAGGGAGGTCCCCCGGGGGCACCATATATTTT. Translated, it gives CASILGRSPGGTIYF.